The 20 T cell receptor beta chains listed next were all sequenced from one sample in a study of shared clonotypes between healthy human individuals. Sequenced by immunoSEQ multiplex PCR; TCRdb stores in-frame clones only, minus some. The repertoire holds roughly 850,000 clones, 96% seen once, with 0.2% to 0.25% in the top ten. Naive CD8 cells lacked CD45RO and underwent positive selection for CCR7, leaving out terminally differentiated effector memory CD45RA+ cells. Sequencing was carried out using naive CD8+ T cells sorted from blood. All receptors derive from a man aged 25 to 45 in good health.

The genes are TRBV19 and TRBJ2-1, with D uncertain. The ends were cut back, 5 bases at V and 4 bases at J, with 9 bases in the middle. This CDR3 has 13 residues. CDR1 LNHDA and CDR2 SQIVND come from the germline V gene (reference sequence). CDR3 sequence (DNA): TGTGCCAGTAGTGAAGGGCAGTACAATGAGCAGTTCTTC. Translated: CASSEGQYNEQFF.

This rearrangement joins TRBV18 to TRBJ2-1; the D is unclear. Trimming removed 3 bases from V and 0 bases from J, with 6 bases in between. The CDR3 has 14 amino acids. Germline V gene sequence: CDR1 KGHSH, CDR2 LQKENI. CDR3 region: CASSPASSYNEQFF. Written as DNA, the CDR3 is TGTGCCAGCTCACCCGCCAGCTCCTACAATGAGCAGTTCTTC.

V and J are TRBV7-9 and TRBJ2-1; D remains ambiguous. Germline CDR1 reads SEHNR; CDR2 reads FQNEAQ (reference sequence). The germline V and J ends were trimmed by 7 bases and 3 bases, with 4 bases remaining between them. CDR3 size: 11 residues. The CDR3 coding sequence is TGTGCCAGCAACAACTACAATGAGCAGTTCTTC. It encodes CASNNYNEQFF.

This clone is a singleton in its sample. The rearrangement links TRBV28 to TRBJ2-7; 7 bases are a match to TRBD1. The CDR3 totals 16 residues. The germline V gene encodes CDR1 MDHEN and CDR2 SYDVKM. With 2 bases clipped from V and 0 bases from J, the junction kept 7 bases outside the gene matches. The DNA of the CDR3 is TGTGCCAGCAGTTTAGGGCCCTACAGGGGCTCCTACGAGCAGTACTTC. Its protein product is CASSLGPYRGSYEQYF.

The genes are TRBV7-9 and TRBJ2-7; TRBD1 agrees at 7 bases. Trimming took 5 bases from V and 2 from J; bases not matched to a gene: 9. Germline V CDR1 and CDR2: SEHNR, FQNEAQ (reference sequence). CDR3 length: 15 amino acids. CDR3 in amino acids: CASSNTRDSTYEQYF. The CDR3 region has the DNA TGTGCCAGCAGCAATACCCGGGACAGCACCTACGAGCAGTACTTC.

The chain couples TRBV9 to TRBJ2-7; 8 bases fit TRBD2. Germline V lookup: CDR1 SGDLS, CDR2 YYNGEE. The CDR3 length is 15 residues. J was trimmed by 0 bases and V by 4 bases; bases with no gene match: 6. The CDR3 sequence: CASSRSGSDSYEQYF. CDR3 DNA sequence: TGTGCCAGCAGCCGGAGCGGGAGCGACTCCTACGAGCAGTACTTC.

The chain employs TRBV20-1 and TRBJ1-1; no definite D call. The CDR3 has 11 residues. V was trimmed by 4 bases and J by 6 bases, leaving 9 bases between them. The V gene's germline CDR1 is DFQATT and CDR2 SNEGSKA (reference sequence). Written as DNA, the CDR3 is TGCAGTGCTATAGTCCTCGCTGAAGCTTTCTTT. It is translated as CSAIVLAEAFF.

The chain employs TRBV5-1 and TRBJ2-7, with 7 nucleotides matching TRBD1. The CDR3 is made up of 16 amino acids. Germline assignment: CDR1 SGHRS and CDR2 YFSETQ. Trimming at V came to 4 bases and at J to 3 bases, leaving 13 bases not matched to a gene. CDR3 in amino acids: CASSPGTGTAIYEQYF. The CDR3 nucleotides are TGCGCCAGCAGCCCGGGAACCGGGACAGCCATCTACGAGCAGTACTTC.

Details on this clone: The same CDR3 arises from other DNA sequences in this sample as well. This rearrangement joins TRBV5-4 to TRBJ1-1; 7 bases are shared with TRBD1. The ends lost 0 bases at V and 3 bases at J; junction bases unmatched: 5. Germline V gene sequence: CDR1 SGHNT, CDR2 YYREEE (reference sequence). The CDR3 covers 15 residues. CDR3 residues: CASSLVDREDTEAFF. The CDR3 DNA is TGTGCCAGCAGCTTGGTCGACAGGGAGGACACTGAAGCTTTCTTT.

CDR3 nucleotide sequence: TGTGCCAGCCACGACATAAACTCCTACGAGCAGTACTTC. As protein: CASHDINSYEQYF. The chain uses TRBV7-9 and TRBJ2-7, with D unresolved. Germline loops: CDR1 SEHNR, CDR2 FQNEAQ (reference sequence). This CDR3 is built from 13 residues. Deletions cut 8 bases from V and 0 bases from J, with 11 bases between.

V usage is TRBV6-5 and J usage is TRBJ2-2; a weak D match, TRBD2 (6 bases). The CDR3 runs to 15 residues. V was shortened by 5 bases and J by 5 bases, with 15 bases between the two germline ends. Germline lookup yields CDR1 MNHEY and CDR2 SVGAGI. The CDR3 spells CASSRNRGRTGELFF. The CDR3 DNA reads as TGTGCCAGCAGTCGGAATCGGGGGAGAACCGGGGAGCTGTTTTTT.

The V and J genes are TRBV16 and TRBJ2-1, with 11 bases matching TRBD2. This CDR3 has 17 residues. V shed 0 bases and J 6 bases; nucleotides not matched to a gene: 7. From germline, CDR1 is KGHSY and CDR2 FQNENV. In DNA, the CDR3 is TGTGCCAGCAGCCAATCCCGCCTAGCGGGAGGTTCCAATGAGCAGTTCTTC. This sequence encodes CASSQSRLAGGSNEQFF.

The chain uses TRBV7-9 and TRBJ2-1; D possibly corresponds to TRBD2 (5 bases). Germline V gives CDR1 SEHNR, CDR2 FQNEAQ (reference sequence). V was pared by 5 bases and J by 5 bases, with 16 bases between. The CDR3 has 15 residues. The CDR3 region is CASSPGLGGHNEQFF. CDR3 DNA sequence: TGTGCCAGCAGCCCAGGCCTCGGCGGGCACAATGAGCAGTTCTTC.

The CDR3 protein is CASSFSGQAFF. CDR3 in DNA: TGTGCCAGCAGCTTCAGTGGCCAAGCTTTCTTT. The rearrangement uses TRBV11-2 and TRBJ1-1; D is uncertain. This CDR3 spans 11 amino acids. Germline CDR1 is SGHAT and CDR2 is FQNNGV. V was trimmed by 3 bases and J by 9 bases, leaving 8 bases between them.

The genes are TRBV9 and TRBJ2-1; TRBD2 matches at 11 bases. The CDR3 runs 15 residues. Germline loops: CDR1 SGDLS, CDR2 YYNGEE. With 0 bases clipped from V and 8 bases from J, the junction kept 4 bases outside the gene matches. CDR3 sequence (DNA): TGTGCCAGCAGCGTAGAAACTAGCGGGAGCTATGAGCAGTTCTTC. It encodes CASSVETSGSYEQFF.

Concerning this clone: Other nucleotide sequences in the sample specify the same CDR3. This rearrangement joins TRBV10-2 to TRBJ2-7; tentative D call: TRBD2 (5 bases). The CDR3 is 12 amino acids. V was cut by 8 bases and J by 3 bases, with 11 bases left in between. The germline CDR1 and CDR2 sequences are WSHSY and SAAADI. The CDR3 loop is CASSSGSYEQYF. The CDR3 bases are TGCGCCAGCTCCTCGGGGAGCTACGAGCAGTACTTC.

The rearrangement joins TRBV5-1 to TRBJ1-1, with D uncertain. Trimming removed 4 bases from V and 0 bases from J, with 13 bases in between. CDR3 size: 15 residues. Germline-derived CDR1 and CDR2 are SGHRS and YFSETQ. DNA for the CDR3: TGCGCCAGCAGCGACGACACTCAGATGAACACTGAAGCTTTCTTT. Its protein is CASSDDTQMNTEAFF.

The rearrangement joins TRBV10-3 to TRBJ1-1, with TRBD1 matching 7 bases. J was trimmed by 7 bases and V by 8 bases; bases with no gene match: 13. CDR3 length: 14 residues. CDR1 is ENHRY, CDR2 SYGVKD, per germline. CDR3 sequence reads: CAISPIQGNDEAFF. The CDR3 nucleotides are TGTGCCATCTCCCCTATACAGGGGAATGATGAAGCTTTCTTT.

The chain employs TRBV14 and TRBJ2-1; D is possibly TRBD2 (6 bases). In germline, CDR1 is SGHDN, CDR2 FVKESK. The CDR3 sequence is 16 residues long. The V gene lost 4 bases and the J gene lost 4 bases, with 17 bases spanning the gap. In DNA, the CDR3 is TGTGCCAGCAGCCCCCTAGCGACCGCTAGGTACAATGAGCAGTTCTTC. Residues: CASSPLATARYNEQFF.

V usage is TRBV19 and J usage is TRBJ1-1; D is perhaps TRBD1 (6 bases). The germline CDR1 and CDR2 sequences are LNHDA and SQIVND (reference sequence). There are 13 residues in the CDR3. The V and J ends lost 2 bases and 6 bases respectively, with 10 bases between them. CDR3 in DNA: TGTGCCAGTAGTATACCCTACAGGGCTGAAGCTTTCTTT. This encodes CASSIPYRAEAFF.